The source of this T cell receptor beta chain is a study of blood T cell repertoires in COVID-19. On the study more broadly: Samples representing acute and convalescent COVID-19 were sourced from the United States, Italy and Spain.

Per the study methods: Quantification of nucleated cells was approximated via reference gene primer amplification. Profiling relied on immunoSEQ multiplex PCR, and the TCRdb table lists in-frame clones only, not all of them. V, J and clone size reflect that table, while D and trimming were determined from the DNA. This table has about 140,000 clones, 76% appearing once. Sequencing used peripheral blood. This TCR was recovered from a woman of 80 years or more with active or convalescent COVID-19.

The CDR3, as DNA: TGTGCCAGCAGCTTAGTAGCGGGGGAGACCCAGTACTTC. Protein product: CASSLVAGETQYF. This rearrangement joins TRBV11-2 to TRBJ2-5, with 8 bases aligning to TRBD2. Trimming took 1 base from V and 5 from J; bases not matched to a gene: 0. Germline V gene lookup returns CDR1 SGHAT and CDR2 FQNNGV. The CDR3 spans 13 residues.